This entry lists 25 T cell receptor beta chains sequenced from one sample in a study of blood T cell repertoires in COVID-19. Only in-frame clones appear in the TCRdb table, and some are missing; sequencing was by immunoSEQ multiplex PCR. The sample includes about 400,000 clones, about 88% of them seen just once. The sequenced sample was PBMCs or T cells enriched from blood (not recorded which). The receptors were gathered from a woman in her thirties who had recovered from COVID-19.

CDR3 amino acids: CATTDGGGSYEQYF. CDR3 DNA: TGTGCCACGACGGATGGAGGCGGCTCCTACGAGCAGTACTTC. The V call is TRBV28, the J call TRBJ2-7, with D possibly matching TRBD2 (5 bases). The CDR3 is 14 amino acids. Germline V gene data show CDR1 as MDHEN and CDR2 as SYDVKM. V dropped 10 bases and J dropped 0 bases, with 16 bases sitting between them.

This sequence joins TRBV30 and TRBJ1-2; perhaps TRBD1 as D (6 bases). V lost 0 bases and J 8 bases, leaving 13 bases between the germline ends. CDR3 size: 13 residues. Germline-derived CDR1 and CDR2 are GTSNPN and SVGIG (reference sequence). CDR3 sequence: CAWSVMGGGGYTF. CDR3 bases: TGTGCCTGGAGTGTGATGGGAGGGGGAGGCTACACCTTC.

The chain uses TRBV5-4 and TRBJ2-1, with 10 bases that match TRBD2. CDR1 and CDR2 from the germline V gene are SGHNT and YYREEE (reference sequence). Unmatched junction bases numbered 6, after V lost 5 bases and J lost 4 bases. The CDR3 spans 15 residues. The CDR3 is CASSHRTSGYNEQFF. CDR3 DNA sequence: TGTGCCAGCAGTCATAGGACTAGCGGATACAATGAGCAGTTCTTC. Full variable domain (missing parts from reference TRBV5-4 and TRBJ2-1): ETGVTQSPTHLIKTRGQQVTLRCSSQSGHNTVSWYQQALGQGPQFIFQYYREEENGRGNFPPRFSGLQFPNYSSELNVNALELDDSALYLCASSHRTSGYNEQFFGPGTRLTVL.

This chain links TRBV11-2 with TRBJ2-7; weak D call: TRBD1 (5 bases). Trimming shortened V by 4 bases and J by 5 bases, and 9 bases separated the two germline ends. CDR3 length: 12 residues. CDR1 is SGHAT and CDR2 is FQNNGV in the germline V gene. The DNA of the CDR3 is TGTGCCAGCAGCTGGCAGGGTCACGAGCAGTACTTC. It is translated as CASSWQGHEQYF.

The chain uses TRBV4-1 and TRBJ1-5, with 8 bases that match TRBD1. The CDR3 covers 16 residues. Germline V CDR1 and CDR2: MGHRA, YSYEKL. The J segment lost 1 base and the V segment lost 5 bases, leaving 7 bases of the junction unmatched. The CDR3, as DNA: TGCGCCAGCAGCGAAGGGCCAGGGGGCAGCAATCAGCCCCAGCATTTT. Translation: CASSEGPGGSNQPQHF.

The chain joins TRBV24-1 to TRBJ1-5, with TRBD1 identical over 9 bases. With 9 bases clipped from V and 8 bases from J, the junction kept 13 bases outside the gene matches. The V gene's germline CDR1 is KGHDR and CDR2 SFDVKD. CDR3 length: 15 residues. The CDR3 DNA reads as TGTGCCACCCCATGGGACAGGGCCTGTATGGAGCCCCAGCATTTT. Encoded protein: CATPWDRACMEPQHF.

This rearrangement joins TRBV5-1 to TRBJ1-1; weak D call: TRBD1 (5 bases). The V end lost 2 bases, the J end lost 3 bases, and 11 bases lay between the germline ends. In germline, CDR1 is SGHRS, CDR2 YFSETQ. The CDR3 consists of 14 residues. Written as DNA, the CDR3 is TGCGCCAGCAGCTTCAGGGTTAGGGACACTGAAGCTTTCTTT. This encodes CASSFRVRDTEAFF. The whole variable domain, remainder taken from reference TRBV5-1 and TRBJ1-1, is KAGVTQTPRYLIKTRGQQVTLSCSPISGHRSVSWYQQTPGQGLQFLFEYFSETQRNKGNFPGRFSGRQFSNSRSEMNVSTLELGDSALYLCASSFRVRDTEAFFGQGTRLTVV.

The CDR3 sequence: CAIIGDRTFNEQFF. The CDR3 DNA reads as TGTGCCATCATCGGGGACAGGACCTTCAATGAGCAGTTCTTC. The rearrangement joins TRBV10-3 to TRBJ2-1; TRBD1 matches 8 bases. Per germline, CDR1 ENHRY and CDR2 SYGVKD. The CDR3 consists of 14 residues. V lost 7 bases, J lost 6 bases, and 8 bases stayed unmatched.

The chain is built from TRBV11-2 and TRBJ1-2; tentative D call: TRBD1 (5 bases). The CDR3 has 19 residues. V shed 4 bases and J shed 2 bases, with 26 bases lying between them. In germline, CDR1 is SGHAT, CDR2 FQNNGV. The CDR3 here is CASSSSYGRALQYNYGYTF. The DNA of the CDR3 is TGTGCCAGCAGCTCCTCATATGGCAGGGCACTACAGTACAACTATGGCTACACCTTC.

This clone has just one count. This chain connects TRBV5-1 to TRBJ2-3; the match to TRBD2 covers 14 bases. This CDR3 contains 19 residues. The junction had 6 bases not matched to a gene; V was cut back by 0 bases and J by 0 bases. From germline, CDR1 is SGHRS and CDR2 YFSETQ. The DNA of the CDR3 is TGCGCCAGCAGCTTGGGGACTAGCGGGAGGTCCTCTAGCACAGATACGCAGTATTTT. Translated, it gives CASSLGTSGRSSSTDTQYF.

The chain is built from TRBV6-2 or TRBV6-3 and TRBJ2-5; D might be TRBD1 (5 bases). V lost 2 bases to trimming and J lost 5 bases, with 6 bases between them. The CDR3 covers 12 residues. Germline V CDR1 and CDR2: MNHEY, SVGEGT. The CDR3 sequence: CASSYQGETQYF. Written as DNA, the CDR3 is TGTGCCAGCAGTTACCAGGGCGAGACCCAGTACTTC.

This clone was seen once. The chain couples TRBV6-1 to TRBJ2-5; D might be TRBD1 (6 bases). Trimming took off 1 base at V and 5 bases at J, with 8 bases between the two ends. The CDR3 spans 13 residues. CDR1 is MNHNS, CDR2 SASEGT, per germline. The CDR3 sequence: CASSEGRGETQYF. The CDR3, as DNA: TGTGCCAGCAGTGAAGGCAGGGGTGAGACCCAGTACTTC.

In its sample, this clone was seen once. The V gene is TRBV6-5, the J gene TRBJ1-1, with 7 bases aligning to TRBD1. This CDR3 has 15 amino acids. After removal of 4 bases from V and 4 bases from J, the junction contained 9 bases not matched to a gene. Germline-derived CDR1 and CDR2 are MNHEY and SVGAGI. The chain's CDR3 is CASSLGVAGGTEAFF. CDR3 bases: TGTGCCAGCAGTTTGGGTGTGGCAGGGGGCACTGAAGCTTTCTTT.

This chain uses TRBV20-1 with TRBJ1-1; D remains ambiguous. Trimming stripped 6 bases from V and 0 bases from J, with 5 bases between. The CDR3 runs to 11 residues. Germline CDR1 DFQATT, CDR2 SNEGSKA (reference sequence). CDR3 DNA: TGCAGTGCAACTATGAACACTGAAGCTTTCTTT. This sequence encodes CSATMNTEAFF.

The chain is built from TRBV21-1 and TRBJ2-3; TRBD2 is the table's D call and was not checked against the DNA. TRBV21-1 is noted as a pseudogene. This CDR3 is built from 16 residues. The CDR3 DNA follows: TGTGCCAGCAGCAAAGCTCTCGCGGGGGGCCGAGATACGCAGTATTTT. Translating gives CASSKALAGGRDTQYF.

This clone was counted only a few times. The genes are TRBV9 and TRBJ2-5; a weak D match, TRBD2 (5 bases). Germline lookup yields CDR1 SGDLS and CDR2 YYNGEE. V lost 0 bases to trimming and J lost 2 bases, with 8 bases between them. The CDR3 has 14 amino acids. The CDR3 loop reads CASSVAWTQETQYF. Written as DNA, the CDR3 is TGTGCCAGCAGCGTAGCTTGGACTCAAGAGACCCAGTACTTC.

Points on this clone: The junction shows a germline mismatch at one end, possibly a read error. The gene calls are TRBV5-5 and TRBJ2-2, with TRBD2 matching over 10 bases. CDR3 length: 16 amino acids. Looked up from germline, CDR1 is SGHKS and CDR2 is YYEKEE (reference sequence). The CDR3 here is CASNLWTSGNTGELFF. The CDR3 DNA reads TGTGCCAGCAACTTGTGGACTAGCGGGAACACCGGGGAGCTGTTTTTT.

The genes are TRBV5-5 and TRBJ1-3; possible D gene TRBD1, 5 bases. CDR3 length: 15 amino acids. CDR1 and CDR2 from the germline V gene are SGHKS and YYEKEE (reference sequence). V dropped 7 bases and J dropped 0 bases, with 14 bases sitting between them. The CDR3 DNA follows: TGTGCCAGCTCTAATAGGGGTTTCTCTGGAAACACCATATATTTT. Translated, it gives CASSNRGFSGNTIYF.

The V gene is TRBV5-4, the J gene TRBJ1-2; D gene ambiguous. This CDR3 has 16 amino acids. Trimming cost V 0 bases and J 4 bases, with 16 bases left between them. Germline V gene sequence: CDR1 SGHNT, CDR2 YYREEE (reference sequence). Written as DNA, the CDR3 is TGTGCCAGCAGCTTGGCCAGTAGAGGGTTGACCTATGGCTACACCTTC. This translates into CASSLASRGLTYGYTF.

The chain links TRBV5-4 to TRBJ2-2; D perhaps matches TRBD2 (7 bases). Germline assignment: CDR1 SGHNT and CDR2 YYREEE (reference sequence). V was cut by 2 bases and J by 6 bases, with 11 bases left in between. The CDR3 sequence is 14 residues long. In DNA, the CDR3 is TGTGCCAGCAGCTTTAGGGGGGGCCCCGGGGAGCTGTTTTTT. Its translation is CASSFRGGPGELFF.

This chain uses TRBV18 with TRBJ1-2, with a tentative D call TRBD1 (5 bases). The CDR3 has 17 amino acids. Germline V gene sequence: CDR1 KGHSH, CDR2 LQKENI. Trimming removed 3 bases from V and 1 base from J, with 18 bases in between. In nucleotides, the CDR3 is TGTGCCAGCTCACCTGGGGGACTTCCCTTATTTAACTATGGCTACACCTTC. Residues: CASSPGGLPLFNYGYTF. Filled out from reference TRBV18 and TRBJ1-2, the complete variable domain reads NAGVMQNPRHLVRRRGQEARLRCSPMKGHSHVYWYRQLPEEGLKFMVYLQKENIIDESGMPKERFSAEFPKEGPSILRIQQVVRGDSAAYFCASSPGGLPLFNYGYTFGSGTRLTVV.

The chain uses TRBV7-9 and TRBJ2-1; TRBD1 aligns across 7 bases. Per germline, CDR1 SEHNR and CDR2 FQNEAQ (reference sequence). The CDR3 is 15 amino acids. The trim removed 4 bases at V and 6 bases at J, leaving 9 bases unmatched. The DNA for the CDR3 is TGTGCCAGCAGCTCCCCCGGGACAGTATCCAATGAGCAGTTCTTC. Its protein product is CASSSPGTVSNEQFF.

CDR3 loop: CASSSSGGNPPLHF. The CDR3 coding sequence is TGTGCCAGTAGTTCGAGTGGGGGGAATCCACCCCTCCACTTT. This chain links TRBV19 with TRBJ1-6, with D maybe TRBD1 (5 bases). V lost 5 bases and J lost 11, with 16 bases in between. The germline V gene has CDR1 LNHDA and CDR2 SQIVND (reference sequence). This CDR3 has 14 residues.

The rearrangement uses TRBV7-2 and TRBJ2-7, with 10 bases that match TRBD2. With 2 bases clipped from V and 2 bases from J, the junction kept 3 bases outside the gene matches. Germline lookup yields CDR1 SGHTA and CDR2 FQGNSA. This CDR3 has 15 amino acids. The CDR3 loop is CASSLTSGKTYEQYF. The CDR3 DNA reads as TGTGCCAGCAGCTTAACTAGCGGGAAGACCTACGAGCAGTACTTC.

The genes are TRBV7-8 and TRBJ2-2; D may be TRBD1 (5 bases). CDR3 length: 15 amino acids. V was shortened by 5 bases and J by 4 bases, with 14 bases between the two germline ends. Per germline, CDR1 SGHVS and CDR2 FQNEAQ. Here the CDR3 reads CASSPQGAVTGELFF. For the CDR3, the DNA is TGTGCCAGCAGCCCCCAAGGGGCGGTCACCGGGGAGCTGTTTTTT. The variable domain in full, completed from reference TRBV7-8 and TRBJ2-2, reads GAGVSQSPRYKVAKRGQDVALRCDPISGHVSLFWYQQALGQGPEFLTYFQNEAQLDKSGLPSDRFFAERPEGSVSTLKIQRTQQEDSAVYLCASSPQGAVTGELFFGEGSRLTVL.